The 3 T cell receptor beta chains below come from one sample, sequenced in a study of early T cells in non-severe SARS-CoV-2 infection. TCRdb ran MiXCR on the 5' RACE reads and lists one entry per CDR3 protein. The data contain over 50,000 distinct CDR3 sequences, 10% to 15% of them singletons. Sequencing used whole blood. These receptors originate from an adult who was a healthcare worker with PCR-confirmed SARS-CoV-2 infection or an uninfected control (not recorded which).

At least ten counts were recorded for this clonotype. The gene calls are TRBV10-1 and TRBJ2-2; D remains ambiguous. Per the germline V gene, CDR1 is WNHNN and CDR2 is SYGVQD (reference sequence). This CDR3 is built from 13 residues. V was clipped by 6 bases and J by 5 bases, with 10 bases between them. In DNA form, the CDR3 reads TGCGCCAGCAGATCGGGTGGGACCGGGGAGCTGTTTTTT. Protein sequence: CASRSGGTGELFF.

This clonotype was found many times. The chain couples TRBV7-3 to TRBJ2-2; TRBD1 or TRBD2 may be the D gene (5 bases each). This CDR3 region has 13 residues. Deletions cut 1 base from V and 6 bases from J, with 6 bases between. CDR1 is SGHTA, CDR2 FQGTGA, per germline. The CDR3 spells CASSLRGSGELFF. The CDR3, as DNA: TGTGCCAGCAGCTTAAGGGGGTCCGGGGAGCTGTTTTTT.

At least ten counts were recorded for this clonotype. The V gene is TRBV20-1, the J gene TRBJ1-2; maybe TRBD1 (6 bases). Germline-derived CDR1 and CDR2 are DFQATT and SNEGSKA (reference sequence). The V gene lost 0 bases and the J gene lost 7 bases, with 15 bases spanning the gap. CDR3 length: 14 amino acids. CDR3 amino acids: CSARDLRGVSGYTF. CDR3 DNA: TGCAGTGCTAGAGATTTAAGGGGGGTGAGTGGCTACACCTTC.